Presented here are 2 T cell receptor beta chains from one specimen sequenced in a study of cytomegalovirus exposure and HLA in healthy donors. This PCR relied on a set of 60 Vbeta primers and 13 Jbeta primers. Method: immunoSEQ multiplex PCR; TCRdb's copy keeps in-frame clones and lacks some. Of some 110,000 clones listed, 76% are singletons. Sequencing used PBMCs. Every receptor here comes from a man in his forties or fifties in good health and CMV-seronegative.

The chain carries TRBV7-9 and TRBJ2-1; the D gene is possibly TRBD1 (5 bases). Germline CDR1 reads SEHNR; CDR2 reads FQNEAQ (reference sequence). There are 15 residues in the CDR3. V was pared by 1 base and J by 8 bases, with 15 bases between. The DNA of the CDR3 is TGTGCCAGCAGCTTAGAAGGGGTGGTATACGATGAGCAGTTCTTC. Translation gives CASSLEGVVYDEQFF.

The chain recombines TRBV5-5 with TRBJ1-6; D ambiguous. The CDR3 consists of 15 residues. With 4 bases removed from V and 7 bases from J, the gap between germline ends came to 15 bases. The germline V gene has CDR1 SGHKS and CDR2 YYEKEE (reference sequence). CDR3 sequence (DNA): TGTGCCAGCAGCATAGACGGACCGGGGAATTCACCCCTCCACTTT. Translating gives CASSIDGPGNSPLHF.